The clone carrying this T cell receptor (beta chain) has only a few counts. Antigen specificity is unknown. The data originate from a study of blood T cells in healthy people across ages. Findings of the study overall: The fall in TCR beta diversity per million T cells was roughly linear with age. Aged donors had fewer naive CD4+ cells and lower diversity than long-lived donors.

V shed 5 bases, J shed 10 bases, and the junction held 8 bases outside the gene matches. This CDR3 region has 14 residues. Total RNA, at least 5.5 micrograms per sample, was extracted from PBMCs. A J-beta primer mix and a sample-barcoded 5' primer were used in a second PCR of about 7 to 12 cycles. Each cDNA molecule was tagged by a template-switch adaptor that had 12 random nucleotides. TCRdb analysed the 5' RACE reads with MiXCR anew, one entry per CDR3 protein. This sample has roughly 2 million distinct CDR3 sequences; about 50% occur once, and the top ten carry over 2%. This TCR derives from a middle-aged woman in good health. V usage is TRBV12-3 or TRBV12-4 and J usage is TRBJ1-6; TRBD1 agrees at 7 bases. The sequencing input was blood. CDR3 region: CASSEETGPSPLHF. The CDR3 DNA sequence: TGTGCCAGCAGTGAGGAGACAGGGCCCTCACCCCTCCACTTT.